These 9 T cell receptor beta chains originate from one sample sequenced in a study of T cells after yellow fever vaccination. TCRdb re-called the 5' RACE reads through MiXCR, storing one row per CDR3 protein. Seen here are 200,000 to 300,000 distinct CDR3 sequences, 6% to 7.5% observed once, and the top ten hold approximately 0.87%. This material consisted of CD4+ T cells sorted from PBMCs, taken 15 days after the yellow fever booster vaccination. Receptors originate from a man aged 30-40 years who received the YFV17D yellow fever vaccine.

The chain recombines TRBV7-2 with TRBJ2-1; a weak D match, TRBD2 (6 bases). V lost 4 bases to trimming and J lost 0 bases, with 13 bases between them. The CDR3 spans 16 residues. The germline CDR1 and CDR2 sequences are SGHTA and FQGNSA. CDR3 DNA sequence: TGTGCCAGCAGCTCCCCCACTAGCCACTCCTACAATGAGCAGTTCTTC. Protein sequence: CASSSPTSHSYNEQFF.

The chain joins TRBV5-4 to TRBJ1-4; D is undetermined. The CDR3 extends over 12 amino acids. The V gene's germline CDR1 is SGHNT and CDR2 YYREEE (reference sequence). Trimming removed 4 bases from V and 7 bases from J, with 8 bases in between. In DNA, the CDR3 is TGTGCCAGCAGCCCCTCGGGTGAAAAACTGTTTTTT. Encoded protein: CASSPSGEKLFF.

The V call is TRBV20-1, the J call TRBJ1-4, with 8 bases fitting TRBD1. This CDR3 spans 14 amino acids. Germline CDR1 is DFQATT and CDR2 is SNEGSKA (reference sequence). With 6 bases clipped from V and 8 bases from J, the junction kept 11 bases outside the gene matches. CDR3 sequence (DNA): TGCAGTGCCGCAAGAAAGGACAGGGCAGAAAAACTGTTTTTT. This gives the protein CSAARKDRAEKLFF.

In the case of this clonotype: Compared with germline, one end of the junction differs, possibly owing to a read error. The chain employs TRBV5-1 and TRBJ2-7; weak D call: TRBD1 (6 bases). The CDR3 length is 15 residues. Germline V lookup: CDR1 SGHRS, CDR2 YFSETQ. For the CDR3, the DNA is TGCGCCAGCAATCCGGGCAGGACAGATACCTACGAGCAGTGCTTC. This sequence encodes CASNPGRTDTYEQCF.

This clonotype has more than one count but fewer than ten. The V and J genes are TRBV5-4 and TRBJ2-5, with D maybe TRBD1 (6 bases). CDR3 length: 14 residues. The germline gives CDR1 SGHNT, CDR2 YYREEE (reference sequence). V lost 9 bases and J lost 1, with 16 bases in between. In DNA, the CDR3 is TGTGCCATTAGAGTGGACAGAGCCCAAGAGACCCAGTACTTC. This codes for CAIRVDRAQETQYF.

This clonotype was observed at least ten times. V usage is TRBV11-2 and J usage is TRBJ2-5; D is uncertain. The CDR3 extends over 11 amino acids. Trimming took 5 bases from V and 4 from J, leaving 5 bases between them. Germline values: CDR1 SGHAT, CDR2 FQNNGV. CDR3 amino acids: CASSPLETQYF. The CDR3 bases are TGTGCCAGCAGCCCTTTAGAGACCCAGTACTTC. Together with reference TRBV11-2 and TRBJ2-5, the CDR3 gives the full variable domain: EAGVAQSPRYKIIEKRQSVAFWCNPISGHATLYWYQQILGQGPKLLIQFQNNGVVDDSQLPKDRFSAERLKGVDSTLKIQPAKLEDSAVYLCASSPLETQYFGPGTRLLVL.

The chain employs TRBV25-1 and TRBJ1-2; D gene ambiguous. This CDR3 contains 14 residues. Germline CDR1 MGHDK, CDR2 SYGVNS. Trimming left V 2 bases short and J 4 bases short, with 11 bases between. CDR3 region: CASSEMGGPYGYTF. DNA for the CDR3: TGTGCCAGCAGTGAAATGGGAGGGCCCTATGGCTACACCTTC.

In this sample, this clonotype turned up many times. This sequence joins TRBV7-6 and TRBJ2-7; D perhaps matches TRBD2 (6 bases). This CDR3 region has 14 residues. Germline CDR1 is SGHVS and CDR2 is FNYEAQ. With 5 bases removed from V and 2 bases from J, the gap between germline ends came to 13 bases. CDR3 in DNA: TGTGCCAGCAGCCTCGGGAGTTCGGCCTACGAGCAGTACTTC. Amino acids: CASSLGSSAYEQYF.

J is TRBJ2-2 and V is TRBV11-2; D is ambiguous. CDR3 length equals 14 residues. V lost 6 bases and J lost 4, with 12 bases in between. Germline values: CDR1 SGHAT, CDR2 FQNNGV. The CDR3 spells CASSSRHSTGELFF. CDR3 DNA sequence: TGTGCCAGCAGTTCCCGCCACTCCACCGGGGAGCTGTTTTTT. The entire variable domain, with the rest obtained from reference TRBV11-2 and TRBJ2-2, is as follows: EAGVAQSPRYKIIEKRQSVAFWCNPISGHATLYWYQQILGQGPKLLIQFQNNGVVDDSQLPKDRFSAERLKGVDSTLKIQPAKLEDSAVYLCASSSRHSTGELFFGEGSRLTVL.